The clone carrying this T cell receptor (beta chain) has only a few counts. This specimen comes from a study of T-cell reconstitution after alpha-beta-depleted transplantation in children. Researchers prepared the TCRbeta library using unique molecular identifiers, the study reports. TCRdb analysed the PCR reads with MiXCR anew, one entry per CDR3 protein. In the table there are roughly 610,000 distinct CDR3 sequences, more than 9% of which are singletons. Germline V gives CDR1 SGDLS, CDR2 YYNGEE. The CDR3 is 18 amino acids. V dropped 0 bases and J dropped 1 base, with 19 bases sitting between them. This chain uses TRBV9 with TRBJ1-1, with a weak D call TRBD1 (6 bases). The clonotype was recovered from a human donor who donated a stem cell graft to a child with acute myeloid leukemia. Sequencing used PBMCs from the stem cell graft donor, obtained from the stem cell graft. Here the CDR3 reads CASSVESWAGVGNTEAFF. Written as DNA, the CDR3 is TGTGCCAGCAGCGTAGAGAGTTGGGCAGGGGTGGGGAACACTGAAGCTTTCTTT.